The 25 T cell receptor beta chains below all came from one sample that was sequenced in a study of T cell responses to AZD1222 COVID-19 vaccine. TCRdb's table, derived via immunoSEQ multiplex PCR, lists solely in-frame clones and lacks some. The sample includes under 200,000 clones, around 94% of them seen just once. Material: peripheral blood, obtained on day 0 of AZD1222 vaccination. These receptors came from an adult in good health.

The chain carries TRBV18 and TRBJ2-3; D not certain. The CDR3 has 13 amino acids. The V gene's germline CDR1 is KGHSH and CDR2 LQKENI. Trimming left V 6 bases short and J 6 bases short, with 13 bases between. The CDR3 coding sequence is TGTGCCAGCTCTCCCGGGTCCCTGGATACGCAGTATTTT. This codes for CASSPGSLDTQYF.

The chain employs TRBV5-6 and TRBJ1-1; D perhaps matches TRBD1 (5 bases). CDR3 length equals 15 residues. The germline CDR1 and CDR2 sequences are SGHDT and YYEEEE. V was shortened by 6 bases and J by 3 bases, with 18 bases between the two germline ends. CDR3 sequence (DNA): TGTGCCAGCAAGGCCCGGCCGGGGCAGGACACTGAAGCTTTCTTT. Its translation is CASKARPGQDTEAFF.

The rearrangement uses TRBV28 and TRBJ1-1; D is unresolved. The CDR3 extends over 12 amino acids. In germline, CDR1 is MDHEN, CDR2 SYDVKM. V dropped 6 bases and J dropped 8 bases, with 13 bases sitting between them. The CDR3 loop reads CASSKFVTEAFF. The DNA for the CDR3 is TGTGCCAGCAGCAAATTTGTGACCGAAGCTTTCTTT.

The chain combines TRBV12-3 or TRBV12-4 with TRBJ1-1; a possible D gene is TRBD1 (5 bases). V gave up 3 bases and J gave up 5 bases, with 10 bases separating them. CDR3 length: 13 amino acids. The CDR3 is CASSLGGRTEAFF. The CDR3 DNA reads TGTGCCAGCAGTTTGGGGGGGAGGACTGAAGCTTTCTTT.

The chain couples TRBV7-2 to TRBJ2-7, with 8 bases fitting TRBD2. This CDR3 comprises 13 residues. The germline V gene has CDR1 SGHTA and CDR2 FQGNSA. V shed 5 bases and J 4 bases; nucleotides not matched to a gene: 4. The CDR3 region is CASSQTSGYEQYF. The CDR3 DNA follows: TGTGCCAGCAGCCAAACTAGCGGTTACGAGCAGTACTTC.

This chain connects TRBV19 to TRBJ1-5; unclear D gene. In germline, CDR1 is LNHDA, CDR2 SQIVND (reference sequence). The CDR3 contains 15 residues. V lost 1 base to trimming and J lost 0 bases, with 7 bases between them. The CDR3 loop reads CASSIGLYSNQPQHF. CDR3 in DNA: TGTGCCAGTAGTATAGGGTTATATAGCAATCAGCCCCAGCATTTT. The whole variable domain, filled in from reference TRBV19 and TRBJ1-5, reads DGGITQSPKYLFRKEGQNVTLSCEQNLNHDAMYWYRQDPGQGLRLIYYSQIVNDFQKGDIAEGYSVSREKKESFPLTVTSAQKNPTAFYLCASSIGLYSNQPQHFGDGTRLSIL.

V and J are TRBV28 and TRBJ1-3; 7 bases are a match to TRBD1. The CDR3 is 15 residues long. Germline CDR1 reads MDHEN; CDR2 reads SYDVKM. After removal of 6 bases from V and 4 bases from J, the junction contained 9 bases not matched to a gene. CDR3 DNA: TGTGCCAGCAGACCACAGGGGTCTGTCGGAAACACCATATATTTT. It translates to CASRPQGSVGNTIYF. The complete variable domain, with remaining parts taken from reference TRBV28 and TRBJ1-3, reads DVKVTQSSRYLVKRTGEKVFLECVQDMDHENMFWYRQDPGLGLRLIYFSYDVKMKEKGDIPEGYSVSREKKERFSLILESASTNQTSMYLCASRPQGSVGNTIYFGEGSWLTVV.

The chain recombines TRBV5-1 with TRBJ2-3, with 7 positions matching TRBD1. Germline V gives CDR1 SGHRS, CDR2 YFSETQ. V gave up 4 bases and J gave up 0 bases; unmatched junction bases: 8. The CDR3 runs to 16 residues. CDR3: CASSGWTGPSTDTQYF. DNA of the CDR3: TGCGCCAGCAGCGGATGGACAGGACCTAGCACAGATACGCAGTATTTT.

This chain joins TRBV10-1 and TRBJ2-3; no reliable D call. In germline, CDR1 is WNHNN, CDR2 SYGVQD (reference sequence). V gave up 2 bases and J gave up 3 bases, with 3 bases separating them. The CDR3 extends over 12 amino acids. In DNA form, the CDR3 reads TGCGCCAGCAGTGAGACGACAGATACGCAGTATTTT. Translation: CASSETTDTQYF.

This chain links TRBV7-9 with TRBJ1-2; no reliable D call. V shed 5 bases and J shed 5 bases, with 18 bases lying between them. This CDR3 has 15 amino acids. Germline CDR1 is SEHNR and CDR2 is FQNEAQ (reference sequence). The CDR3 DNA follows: TGTGCCAGCAGCCTAGAAGGGATTCCCTCATATGGCTACACCTTC. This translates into CASSLEGIPSYGYTF.

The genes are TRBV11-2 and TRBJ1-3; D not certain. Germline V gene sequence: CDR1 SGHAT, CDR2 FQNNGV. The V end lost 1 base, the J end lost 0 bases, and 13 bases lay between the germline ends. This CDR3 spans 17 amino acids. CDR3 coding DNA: TGTGCCAGCAGCTTAGTCGCGGCGGACCCCTCTGGAAACACCATATATTTT. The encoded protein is CASSLVAADPSGNTIYF.

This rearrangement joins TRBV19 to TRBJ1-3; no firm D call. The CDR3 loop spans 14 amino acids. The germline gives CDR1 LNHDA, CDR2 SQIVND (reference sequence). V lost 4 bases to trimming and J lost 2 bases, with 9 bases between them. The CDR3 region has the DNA TGTGCCAGTAGTACCCACAGTACTGGAAACACCATATATTTT. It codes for CASSTHSTGNTIYF. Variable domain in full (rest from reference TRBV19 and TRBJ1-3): DGGITQSPKYLFRKEGQNVTLSCEQNLNHDAMYWYRQDPGQGLRLIYYSQIVNDFQKGDIAEGYSVSREKKESFPLTVTSAQKNPTAFYLCASSTHSTGNTIYFGEGSWLTVV.

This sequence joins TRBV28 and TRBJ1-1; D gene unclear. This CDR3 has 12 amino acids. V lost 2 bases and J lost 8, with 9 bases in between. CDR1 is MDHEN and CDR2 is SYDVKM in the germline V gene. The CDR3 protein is CASSLRNREAFF. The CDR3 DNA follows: TGTGCCAGCAGTTTAAGGAACCGGGAAGCTTTCTTT. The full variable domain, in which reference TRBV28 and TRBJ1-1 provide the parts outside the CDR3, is DVKVTQSSRYLVKRTGEKVFLECVQDMDHENMFWYRQDPGLGLRLIYFSYDVKMKEKGDIPEGYSVSREKKERFSLILESASTNQTSMYLCASSLRNREAFFGQGTRLTVV.

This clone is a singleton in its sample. The CDR3 DNA follows: TGTGCCAGCAGCTTGGTTGGGGGGACGACTAATGAAAAACTGTTTTTT. This encodes CASSLVGGTTNEKLFF. V and J are TRBV7-2 and TRBJ1-4, with D maybe TRBD1 (5 bases). Germline V gives CDR1 SGHTA, CDR2 FQGNSA. The CDR3 consists of 16 residues. Trimming took 3 bases from V and 2 from J, leaving 13 bases between them.

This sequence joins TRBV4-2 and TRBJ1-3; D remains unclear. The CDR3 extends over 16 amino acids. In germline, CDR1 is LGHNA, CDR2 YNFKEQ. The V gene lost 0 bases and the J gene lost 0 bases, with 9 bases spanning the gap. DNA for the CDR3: TGTGCCAGCAGCCAAGAAGGCACCACCTCTGGAAACACCATATATTTT. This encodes CASSQEGTTSGNTIYF.

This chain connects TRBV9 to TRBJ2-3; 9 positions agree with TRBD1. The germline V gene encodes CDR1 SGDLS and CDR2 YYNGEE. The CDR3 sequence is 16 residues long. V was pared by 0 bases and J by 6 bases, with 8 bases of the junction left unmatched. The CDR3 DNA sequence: TGTGCCAGCAGCGTAGGGGCGGGACAGGGTTTGGATACGCAGTATTTT. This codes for CASSVGAGQGLDTQYF.

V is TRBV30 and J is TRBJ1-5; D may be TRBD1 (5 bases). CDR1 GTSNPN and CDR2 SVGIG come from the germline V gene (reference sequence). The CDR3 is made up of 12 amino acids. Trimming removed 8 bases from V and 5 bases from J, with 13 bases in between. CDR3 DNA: TGTGCCCTCGGACACAACGATCAGCCCCAGCATTTT. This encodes CALGHNDQPQHF.

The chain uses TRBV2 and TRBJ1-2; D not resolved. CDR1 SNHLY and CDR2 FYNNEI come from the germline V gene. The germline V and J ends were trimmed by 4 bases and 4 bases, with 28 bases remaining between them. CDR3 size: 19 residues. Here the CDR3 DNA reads TGTGCCAGCAGTGTAGGATATATGTTTGGCACAAGAAGAGCCTATGGCTACACCTTC. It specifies CASSVGYMFGTRRAYGYTF.

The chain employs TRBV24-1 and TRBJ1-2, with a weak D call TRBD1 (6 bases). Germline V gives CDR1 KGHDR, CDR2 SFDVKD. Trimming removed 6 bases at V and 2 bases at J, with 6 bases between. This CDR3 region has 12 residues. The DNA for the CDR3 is TGTGCCACCAGTACAGGGAACTATGGCTACACCTTC. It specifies CATSTGNYGYTF.

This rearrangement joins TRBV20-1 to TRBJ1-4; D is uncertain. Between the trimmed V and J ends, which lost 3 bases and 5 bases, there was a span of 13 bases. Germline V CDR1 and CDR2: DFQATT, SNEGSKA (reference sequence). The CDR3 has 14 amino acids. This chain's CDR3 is CSASVRHLNEKLFF. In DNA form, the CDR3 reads TGCAGTGCTAGTGTCCGACATTTAAATGAAAAACTGTTTTTT.

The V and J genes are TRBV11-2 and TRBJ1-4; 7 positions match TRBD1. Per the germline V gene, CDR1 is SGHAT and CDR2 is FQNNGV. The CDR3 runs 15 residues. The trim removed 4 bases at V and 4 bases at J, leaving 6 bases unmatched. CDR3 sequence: CASSSRGGLNEKLFF. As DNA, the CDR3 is TGTGCCAGCAGCTCCCGAGGGGGCCTTAATGAAAAACTGTTTTTT. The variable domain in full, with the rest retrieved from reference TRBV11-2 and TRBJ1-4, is EAGVAQSPRYKIIEKRQSVAFWCNPISGHATLYWYQQILGQGPKLLIQFQNNGVVDDSQLPKDRFSAERLKGVDSTLKIQPAKLEDSAVYLCASSSRGGLNEKLFFGSGTQLSVL.

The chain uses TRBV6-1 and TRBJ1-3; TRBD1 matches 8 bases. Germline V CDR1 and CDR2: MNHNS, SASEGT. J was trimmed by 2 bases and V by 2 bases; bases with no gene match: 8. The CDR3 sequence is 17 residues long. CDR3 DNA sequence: TGTGCCAGCAGTGAACCCAGGGGGCGCAAACCTGGAAACACCATATATTTT. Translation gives CASSEPRGRKPGNTIYF.

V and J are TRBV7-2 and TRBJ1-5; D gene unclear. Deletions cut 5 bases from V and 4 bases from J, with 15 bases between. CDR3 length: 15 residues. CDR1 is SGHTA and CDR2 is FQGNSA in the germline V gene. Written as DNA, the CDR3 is TGTGCCAGCAGCGCTCAGCTCCTGGGTAATCAGCCCCAGCATTTT. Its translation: CASSAQLLGNQPQHF. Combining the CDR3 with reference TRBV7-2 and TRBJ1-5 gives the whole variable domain GAGVSQSPSNKVTEKGKDVELRCDPISGHTALYWYRQSLGQGLEFLIYFQGNSAPDKSGLPSDRFSAERTGGSVSTLTIQRTQQEDSAVYLCASSAQLLGNQPQHFGDGTRLSIL.

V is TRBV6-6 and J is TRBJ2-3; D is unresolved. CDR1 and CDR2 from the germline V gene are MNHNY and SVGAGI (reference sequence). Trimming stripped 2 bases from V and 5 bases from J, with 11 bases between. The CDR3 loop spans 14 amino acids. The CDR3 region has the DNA TGTGCCAGCAGTTACAGGCCCCTCATAGATACGCAGTATTTT. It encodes CASSYRPLIDTQYF.

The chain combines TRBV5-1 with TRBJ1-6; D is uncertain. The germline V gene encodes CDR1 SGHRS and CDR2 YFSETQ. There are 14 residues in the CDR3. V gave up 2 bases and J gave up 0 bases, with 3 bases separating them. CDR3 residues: CASSFSSYNSPLHF. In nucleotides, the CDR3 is TGCGCCAGCAGCTTTAGCTCCTATAATTCACCCCTCCACTTT.